This entry lists 23 T cell receptor beta chains sequenced from one sample in a study of CD8+ T cells in alopecia areata (dated by TCRdb to between 2018 and 2020). The time point label on this specimen signifies: baseline before oral tofacitinib. The library was produced with the immunoSEQ multiplex PCR assay. RNA was extracted from all samples and reverse transcribed into cDNA as template for TCR sequencing. TCRdb limited this immuneACCESS table to in-frame rearrangements with V and J called. A share of clones is missing; checked studies link under half to unresolved V genes, and the rest is unexplained. For this sample there are over 120,000 clones; approximately 49% appear just once. 0.95% to 1% of the sample lies in the top ten. This specimen consisted of CD4+ T cells sorted from blood, obtained at week 0. These receptors originate from a human donor with alopecia areata.

The CDR3 region has the DNA TGTGCCAGCTCACCACTTCCGCCGAGAGCTACATACAATGAGCAGTTCTTC. Residues: CASSPLPPRATYNEQFF. The chain couples TRBV18 to TRBJ2-1; D not resolved. The CDR3 has 17 amino acids. V was clipped by 1 base and J by 4 bases, with 17 bases between them. Germline CDR1 reads KGHSH; CDR2 reads LQKENI.

The chain employs TRBV13 and TRBJ2-5; 12 bases are a match to TRBD2. The CDR3 is 16 amino acids. V was clipped by 5 bases and J by 2 bases; unmatched bases: 6. Germline CDR1 and CDR2: PRHDT and FYEKMQ (reference sequence). The CDR3 sequence is CASSRRLAGEQETQYF. CDR3 coding DNA: TGTGCCAGCAGCCGGAGACTAGCGGGGGAACAAGAGACCCAGTACTTC. Looking up the rest from reference TRBV13 and TRBJ2-5 gives the full variable domain: AAGVIQSPRHLIKEKRETATLKCYPIPRHDTVYWYQQGPGQDPQFLISFYEKMQSDKGSIPDRFSAQQFSDYHSELNMSSLELGDSALYFCASSRRLAGEQETQYFGPGTRLLVL.

The CDR3 here is CSVEGGTGGKGTQYF. CDR3 bases: TGCAGCGTTGAAGGGGGTACCGGGGGCAAGGGGACCCAGTACTTC. V is TRBV29-1 and J is TRBJ2-5; D assignment may be TRBD1 or TRBD2 (6 bases each). Germline V gene sequence: CDR1 SQVTM, CDR2 ANQGSEA. This CDR3 contains 15 residues. The V end lost 1 base, the J end lost 7 bases, and 19 bases lay between the germline ends. The full variable domain, in which reference TRBV29-1 and TRBJ2-5 provide the parts outside the CDR3, is SAVISQKPSRDICQRGTSLTIQCQVDSQVTMMFWYRQQPGQSLTLIATANQGSEATYESGFVIDKFPISRPNLTFSTLTVSNMSPEDSSIYLCSVEGGTGGKGTQYFGPGTRLLVL.

The DNA of the CDR3 is TGCGCCAGCAGCTTTAAGTCCATGAACACTGAAGCTTTCTTT. This sequence encodes CASSFKSMNTEAFF. The chain couples TRBV5-1 to TRBJ1-1, with D uncertain. The CDR3 consists of 14 residues. CDR1 and CDR2 from the germline V gene are SGHRS and YFSETQ. Trimming removed 2 bases at V and 0 bases at J, with 8 bases between.

The chain carries TRBV28 and TRBJ2-1; D is unclear. This CDR3 comprises 14 residues. Germline V gene data show CDR1 as MDHEN and CDR2 as SYDVKM. V was shortened by 3 bases and J by 7 bases, with 13 bases between the two germline ends. DNA for the CDR3: TGTGCCAGCAGTTTTGGGGTCTATGATAATGAGCAGTTCTTC. Its translation: CASSFGVYDNEQFF.

The chain joins TRBV6-1 to TRBJ2-7; 12 bases are shared with TRBD2. This CDR3 spans 15 amino acids. The V segment lost 7 bases and the J segment 0 bases; nucleotides outside the gene matches: 4. The germline gives CDR1 MNHNS, CDR2 SASEGT. The CDR3 sequence is CASTRTSGTSYEQYF. CDR3 DNA sequence: TGTGCCAGCACTAGGACTAGCGGGACCTCCTACGAGCAGTACTTC.

This clone was seen a single time. The chain is built from TRBV4-3 and TRBJ2-5; D tentatively reads TRBD1 or TRBD2 (6 bases each). The germline V and J ends were trimmed by 5 bases and 4 bases, with 20 bases remaining between them. The CDR3 contains 16 residues. CDR1 is LGHNA and CDR2 is YSLEER in the germline V gene. DNA of the CDR3: TGCGCCAGCAGCAAGGGCGACAGGAGGGGGAGAGAGACCCAGTACTTC. Amino acids: CASSKGDRRGRETQYF.

This clone was counted between two and nine times. V usage is TRBV7-8 and J usage is TRBJ2-3, with D tentatively TRBD2 (6 bases). The germline gives CDR1 SGHVS, CDR2 FQNEAQ. The ends were cut back, 7 bases at V and 1 base at J, with 21 bases in the middle. The CDR3 runs to 17 residues. The CDR3 region has the DNA TGTGCCAGCAACTTGGAGGGAGGTCGCCGTCGCACAGATACGCAGTATTTT. Its protein product is CASNLEGGRRRTDTQYF. Filled out from reference TRBV7-8 and TRBJ2-3, the complete variable domain reads GAGVSQSPRYKVAKRGQDVALRCDPISGHVSLFWYQQALGQGPEFLTYFQNEAQLDKSGLPSDRFFAERPEGSVSTLKIQRTQQEDSAVYLCASNLEGGRRRTDTQYFGPGTRLTVL.

The J gene is TRBJ2-5, the V gene TRBV7-6; D is unresolved. Germline CDR1 is SGHVS and CDR2 is FNYEAQ. Trimming pared 5 bases from V and 1 base from J, leaving 8 bases between. The length of the CDR3 is 13 residues. The CDR3 DNA is TGTGCCAGCAGCCGCGGCAGCCAAGAGACCCAGTACTTC. It is translated as CASSRGSQETQYF.

V and J are TRBV5-6 and TRBJ2-3; D remains unclear. Germline V gene data show CDR1 as SGHDT and CDR2 as YYEEEE. The V gene lost 1 base and the J gene lost 2 bases, with 11 bases spanning the gap. The CDR3 totals 15 residues. CDR3 residues: CASSLRAAVTDTQYF. Here the CDR3 DNA reads TGTGCCAGCAGCTTGAGGGCAGCCGTCACAGATACGCAGTATTTT.

The chain links TRBV29-1 to TRBJ1-5; 7 bases are shared with TRBD1. The CDR3 spans 12 residues. Trimming removed 6 bases from V and 5 bases from J; junction bases left unmatched: 4. Germline values: CDR1 SQVTM, CDR2 ANQGSEA. The CDR3 spells CSVRTGDQPQHF. CDR3 nucleotides: TGCAGCGTGCGTACAGGGGATCAGCCCCAGCATTTT.

This clone has a handful of counts. The chain carries TRBV28 and TRBJ1-4; D remains ambiguous. In germline, CDR1 is MDHEN, CDR2 SYDVKM. The CDR3 spans 11 residues. The germline V and J ends were trimmed by 2 bases and 8 bases, with 3 bases remaining between them. Here the CDR3 reads CASSLNEKLFF. CDR3 DNA sequence: TGTGCCAGCAGTTTAAACGAAAAACTGTTTTTT.

This clone was seen a handful of times. The chain joins TRBV30 to TRBJ1-4, with D tentatively TRBD1 (5 bases). The germline V gene encodes CDR1 GTSNPN and CDR2 SVGIG (reference sequence). This CDR3 comprises 14 residues. V lost 5 bases and J 3 bases, leaving 13 bases between the germline ends. CDR3 sequence (DNA): TGTGCCTGGGGAAGGGGACTGTCTAATGAAAAACTGTTTTTT. It is translated as CAWGRGLSNEKLFF.

This chain joins TRBV20-1 and TRBJ2-7; 7 bases align to TRBD1. CDR1 is DFQATT and CDR2 is SNEGSKA in the germline V gene (reference sequence). The CDR3 runs to 11 residues. The J segment lost 9 bases and the V segment lost 3 bases, leaving 5 bases of the junction unmatched. The CDR3 here is CSARTGIGQYF. CDR3 nucleotides: TGCAGTGCTAGGACAGGGATCGGGCAGTACTTC.

The CDR3 loop reads CASSVQGSYTDTQYF. The CDR3 DNA reads TGTGCCAGCAGTGTACAGGGATCGTACACAGATACGCAGTATTTT. The rearrangement uses TRBV25-1 and TRBJ2-3, with D possibly being TRBD1 (6 bases). Trimming pared 4 bases from V and 2 bases from J, leaving 13 bases between. The CDR3 has 15 amino acids. Germline V gives CDR1 MGHDK, CDR2 SYGVNS.

This clone has only a few counts. The V call is TRBV29-1, the J call TRBJ1-1; D gene uncertain. Looked up from germline, CDR1 is SQVTM and CDR2 is ANQGSEA. V lost 8 bases, J lost 1 base, and 17 bases lay in between. There are 14 residues in the CDR3. The DNA of the CDR3 is TGCAGCTGGTCTCGGAGTTCTACGAACACTGAAGCTTTCTTT. This gives the protein CSWSRSSTNTEAFF.

V gene TRBV27 combines with J gene TRBJ1-2, with D perhaps TRBD1 (6 bases). The CDR3 has 14 amino acids. The ends were cut back, 3 bases at V and 8 bases at J, with 16 bases in the middle. Germline loops: CDR1 MNHEY, CDR2 SMNVEV (reference sequence). The CDR3 loop reads CASSFDRTAGGYTF. The CDR3, as DNA: TGTGCCAGCAGTTTCGACAGGACAGCAGGCGGCTACACCTTC.

V and J are TRBV19 and TRBJ2-3; 9 bases line up with TRBD1. The CDR3 runs to 16 residues. The trim removed 6 bases at V and 5 bases at J, leaving 12 bases unmatched. Germline lookup yields CDR1 LNHDA and CDR2 SQIVND (reference sequence). The CDR3 region is CASRPRTGGFVDTQYF. The CDR3 DNA is TGTGCCAGTAGGCCCCGAACAGGGGGCTTCGTAGATACGCAGTATTTT.

This clone has a handful of counts. The chain combines TRBV30 with TRBJ2-3; D gene uncertain. With 8 bases removed from V and 7 bases from J, the gap between germline ends came to 25 bases. Per germline, CDR1 GTSNPN and CDR2 SVGIG (reference sequence). This CDR3 has 15 residues. CDR3 in amino acids: CAAVLGVPRSHTQYF. Here the CDR3 DNA reads TGTGCCGCGGTCCTCGGAGTCCCCCGGTCGCATACGCAGTATTTT.

This sequence joins TRBV7-8 and TRBJ2-5; D unclear. Trimming took 4 bases from V and 5 from J, leaving 14 bases between them. The CDR3 is made up of 14 amino acids. The V gene's germline CDR1 is SGHVS and CDR2 FQNEAQ. Here the CDR3 DNA reads TGTGCCAGCAGCTCACGGGCCTTGCGGGAGACCCAGTACTTC. Translated: CASSSRALRETQYF.

This clone was counted only a few times. The V call is TRBV29-1, the J call TRBJ2-7; weak D call: TRBD2 (7 bases). CDR3 length equals 12 residues. CDR1 and CDR2 from the germline V gene are SQVTM and ANQGSEA. V lost 2 bases and J lost 6, with 11 bases in between. This CDR3 reads CSVERGGGEQYF. The CDR3 DNA follows: TGCAGCGTTGAACGAGGGGGGGGCGAGCAGTACTTC.

The J gene is TRBJ2-1, the V gene TRBV18; D not resolved. Germline V gene lookup returns CDR1 KGHSH and CDR2 LQKENI. Deletions cut 3 bases from V and 5 bases from J, with 8 bases between. This CDR3 has 13 amino acids. The CDR3 here is CASSPDLNNEQFF. CDR3 coding DNA: TGTGCCAGCTCACCGGACCTAAACAATGAGCAGTTCTTC.

J is TRBJ2-7 and V is TRBV30; the D gene is possibly TRBD1 (6 bases). Trimming cost V 0 bases and J 6 bases, with 9 bases left between them. The germline V gene encodes CDR1 GTSNPN and CDR2 SVGIG (reference sequence). This CDR3 is built from 12 residues. This chain's CDR3 is CAWSVTGLEQYF. CDR3 nucleotides: TGTGCCTGGAGTGTAACAGGGCTCGAGCAGTACTTC.